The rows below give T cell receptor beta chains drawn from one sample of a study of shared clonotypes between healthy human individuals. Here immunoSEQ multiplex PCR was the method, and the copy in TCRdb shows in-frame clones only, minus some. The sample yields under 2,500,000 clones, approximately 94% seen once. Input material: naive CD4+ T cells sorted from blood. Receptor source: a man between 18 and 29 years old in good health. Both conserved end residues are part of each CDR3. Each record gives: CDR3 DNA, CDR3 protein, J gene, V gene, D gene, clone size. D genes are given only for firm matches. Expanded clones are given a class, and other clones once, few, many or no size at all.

TGTGCCAGCAGCTTCCGGCAGGCCGCACTCTATGGCTACACCTTC,CASSFRQAALYGYTF,TRBJ1-2,TRBV5-6,-,-
TGTGCCTGGGCGGGGAATAGCAATCAGCCCCAGCATTTT,CAWAGNSNQPQHF,TRBJ1-5,TRBV30,-,-
TGTGCCAGCAGTTACGACAGGGCCAATGAAAAACTGTTTTTT,CASSYDRANEKLFF,TRBJ1-4,TRBV14,TRBD1,-
TGCGCCAGCAGCAGTGAAGCCTTGAACACTGAAGCTTTCTTT,CASSSEALNTEAFF,TRBJ1-1,TRBV5-1,-,-
TGTGCCAGCAGTGAAGCGGGAGAGACCCAGTACTTC,CASSEAGETQYF,TRBJ2-5,TRBV6-1,-,-
TGTGCCAGCAGCTCCGGACTCGTTCCCGACTACAATGAGCAGTTCTTC,CASSSGLVPDYNEQFF,TRBJ2-1,TRBV5-4,-,-
TGTGCCAGCTCACCACCGGCGGGTTCGGCACCCCTCCACTTT,CASSPPAGSAPLHF,TRBJ1-6,TRBV18,-,-
TGTGCCTGGAACAGGGGGTGGGCCAAAAACATTCAGTACTTC,CAWNRGWAKNIQYF,TRBJ2-4,TRBV30,TRBD1,-
TGCGCCAGCAGCCAGGGTCGCGGGGACCCCTACGAGCAGTACTTC,CASSQGRGDPYEQYF,TRBJ2-7,TRBV4-3,-,-
TGTGCCTGGAGTGTACATCAGTGGACCGAAGCTTTCTTT,CAWSVHQWTEAFF,TRBJ1-1,TRBV30,-,-
TGTGCTAGTGGTGTGGGGGGAGGGACCCAGTACTTC,CASGVGGGTQYF,TRBJ2-5,TRBV12-5,-,-
TGTGCCAGTAGTATTAAGGGTTCGAACACTGAAGCTTTCTTT,CASSIKGSNTEAFF,TRBJ1-1,TRBV19,-,-
TGTGCCAGCAACTACCAGGGGGCGATGAACACTGAAGCTTTCTTT,CASNYQGAMNTEAFF,TRBJ1-1,TRBV7-9,TRBD1,-
TGTGCCAGCACCCCGTCCAGGGAATATGGCTACACCTTC,CASTPSREYGYTF,TRBJ1-2,TRBV6-1,-,-
TGTGCCAGCAGTGATGTAGGGAGGATTGATTCACCCCTCCACTTT,CASSDVGRIDSPLHF,TRBJ1-6,TRBV25-1,-,-
TGTGCCAGCTCATCCTGGATGAATGAAAAACTGTTTTTT,CASSSWMNEKLFF,TRBJ1-4,TRBV18,-,-
TGCGCCAGCAGCCCCCAGACAGGGGTGAACACTGAAGCTTTCTTT,CASSPQTGVNTEAFF,TRBJ1-1,TRBV5-1,TRBD1,once
TGTGCCAGCAGTTATGACACCTCGGGGTATTCACCCCTCCACTTT,CASSYDTSGYSPLHF,TRBJ1-6,TRBV6-5,-,-
TGTGCCAGCAGCGGAGACGGCTATGGCTACACCTTC,CASSGDGYGYTF,TRBJ1-2,TRBV7-2,-,-
TGTGCCTGGAGATATAGCGTGGTGGTAGATACGCAGTATTTT,CAWRYSVVVDTQYF,TRBJ2-3,TRBV30,-,-